The subject of this entry is one T cell receptor beta chain. Original methodology: Estimates of nucleated cell counts were drawn from the amplification of reference gene primers. Sequenced by immunoSEQ multiplex PCR; TCRdb stores in-frame clones only, minus some. The V and J calls and clone size were taken over from that table, and D and trimming were inferred from the DNA. The sample lists 150,000 or so clones, approximately 83% occurring once. This entry is derived from a study of blood T cell repertoires in COVID-19. Study context: PBMCs, B-cell-depleted T cells, or T cells were the source of the cDNA or gDNA that made up the material.

The CDR3 extends over 13 amino acids. J gave up 13 bases and V 2 bases, and 8 bases lay outside the gene matches. CDR1 and CDR2 from the germline V gene are SGHTA and FQGNSA. The TCR comes from an older woman with acute or convalescent COVID-19. The sequencing input was peripheral blood. This chain links TRBV7-2 with TRBJ2-1; 7 bases align to TRBD1. For the CDR3, the DNA is TGTGCCAGCAGCTTACTCACAGGGGTGAGACAGTTCTTC. Translated: CASSLLTGVRQFF.